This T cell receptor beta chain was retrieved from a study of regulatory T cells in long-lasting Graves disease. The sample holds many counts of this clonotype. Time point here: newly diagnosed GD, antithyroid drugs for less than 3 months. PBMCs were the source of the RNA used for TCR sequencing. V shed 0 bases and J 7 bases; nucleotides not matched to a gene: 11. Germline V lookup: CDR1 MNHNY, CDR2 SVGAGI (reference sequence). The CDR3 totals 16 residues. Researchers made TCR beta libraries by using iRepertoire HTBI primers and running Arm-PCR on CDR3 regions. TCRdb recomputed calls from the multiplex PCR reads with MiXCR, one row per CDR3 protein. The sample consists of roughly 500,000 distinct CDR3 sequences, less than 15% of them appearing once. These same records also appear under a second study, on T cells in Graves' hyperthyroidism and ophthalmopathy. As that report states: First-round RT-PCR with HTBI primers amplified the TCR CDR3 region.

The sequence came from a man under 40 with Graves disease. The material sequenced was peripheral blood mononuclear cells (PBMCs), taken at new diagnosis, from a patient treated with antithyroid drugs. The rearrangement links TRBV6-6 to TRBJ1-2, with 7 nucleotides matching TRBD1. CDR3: CASSYSISDRAGGYTF. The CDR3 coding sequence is TGTGCCAGCAGTTACTCGATTTCAGACAGGGCGGGTGGCTACACCTTC.